These 12 T cell receptor beta chains originate from one sample sequenced in a study of blood T cell repertoires in COVID-19. Data came from immunoSEQ multiplex PCR; TCRdb stores just in-frame clones and leaves some out. The sample lists 200,000 to 300,000 clones, about nine tenths occurring once. Sequenced sample: peripheral blood. These receptors were collected from a person between 18 and 30 years old with COVID-19, enrolled during active disease.

The rearrangement joins TRBV10-3 to TRBJ1-4; the D is unclear. CDR3 length: 14 amino acids. The V gene lost 5 bases and the J gene lost 8 bases, with 15 bases spanning the gap. Germline loops: CDR1 ENHRY, CDR2 SYGVKD. The DNA of the CDR3 is TGTGCCATCAGTTCCAACTCGAGAGGCGAAAAACTGTTTTTT. This gives the protein CAISSNSRGEKLFF.

The V call is TRBV25-1, the J call TRBJ1-5; D might be TRBD1 (5 bases). Germline V gene lookup returns CDR1 MGHDK and CDR2 SYGVNS. The V gene lost 5 bases and the J gene lost 1 base, with 9 bases spanning the gap. CDR3 length: 14 residues. The CDR3 bases are TGTGCCAGCAGTACAGGCCTCAGCAATCAGCCCCAGCATTTT. It translates to CASSTGLSNQPQHF.

The chain employs TRBV24-1 and TRBJ2-5; 8 nucleotides agree with TRBD2. The trim removed 7 bases at V and 2 bases at J, leaving 8 bases unmatched. There are 15 residues in the CDR3. CDR1 is KGHDR, CDR2 SFDVKD, per germline. The CDR3 DNA sequence: TGTGCCACCAGCGTAGCGGGGATCGTGCAAGAGACCCAGTACTTC. Translation: CATSVAGIVQETQYF.

This chain links TRBV25-1 with TRBJ2-5, with a weak D call TRBD1 (5 bases). Germline V gene lookup returns CDR1 MGHDK and CDR2 SYGVNS. V lost 6 bases, J lost 3 bases, and 11 bases lay in between. The CDR3 is made up of 13 amino acids. CDR3 sequence reads: CASREKGKETQYF. For the CDR3, the DNA is TGTGCCAGCAGAGAAAAGGGGAAAGAGACCCAGTACTTC.

The chain couples TRBV5-4 to TRBJ2-5; the D gene is possibly TRBD2 (6 bases). The germline gives CDR1 SGHNT, CDR2 YYREEE (reference sequence). The V end lost 4 bases, the J end lost 3 bases, and 19 bases lay between the germline ends. CDR3 length equals 16 residues. The chain's CDR3 is CASSLNGGTGKETQYF. The CDR3 DNA sequence: TGTGCCAGCAGCCTGAACGGGGGTACGGGAAAAGAGACCCAGTACTTC.

V is TRBV9 and J is TRBJ2-7; the D is unclear. This CDR3 comprises 14 residues. Germline V CDR1 and CDR2: SGDLS, YYNGEE. The ends were cut back, 4 bases at V and 2 bases at J, with 13 bases in the middle. CDR3 coding DNA: TGTGCCAGCAGCCCCAGTGTTACTACCTACGAGCAGTACTTC. It specifies CASSPSVTTYEQYF.

This chain joins TRBV18 and TRBJ1-5; the D gene is possibly TRBD1 (5 bases). Trimming stripped 6 bases from V and 0 bases from J, with 15 bases between. CDR1 is KGHSH and CDR2 is LQKENI in the germline V gene. This CDR3 has 16 residues. DNA for the CDR3: TGTGCCAGCTCCCCCACGGGGGGGTTTAGCAATCAGCCCCAGCATTTT. Protein: CASSPTGGFSNQPQHF.

This rearrangement joins TRBV4-1 to TRBJ2-3; TRBD1 agrees at 8 bases. CDR1 and CDR2 from the germline V gene are MGHRA and YSYEKL. The CDR3 covers 16 residues. The ends lost 3 bases at V and 3 bases at J; junction bases unmatched: 8. This CDR3 reads CASSHLGTGPTDTQYF. In DNA, the CDR3 is TGCGCCAGCAGCCATCTGGGGACAGGACCTACAGATACGCAGTATTTT.

The chain joins TRBV13 to TRBJ1-2; possible D gene TRBD1, 5 bases. V was trimmed by 0 bases and J by 7 bases, leaving 9 bases between them. The CDR3 sequence is 13 residues long. Germline CDR1 is PRHDT and CDR2 is FYEKMQ (reference sequence). The CDR3 sequence: CASSLGAGRGYTF. CDR3 DNA: TGTGCCAGCAGCTTAGGGGCAGGGCGTGGCTACACCTTC.

As concerns this clone: Different DNA sequences within this sample yield the same CDR3. V and J are TRBV28 and TRBJ2-7; D not resolved. Trimming removed 8 bases from V and 3 bases from J, with 5 bases in between. Germline V gene data show CDR1 as MDHEN and CDR2 as SYDVKM. The CDR3 loop spans 10 amino acids. Written as DNA, the CDR3 is TGTGCCAGCGGCCTCTACGAGCAGTACTTC. As protein: CASGLYEQYF.

The gene calls are TRBV29-1 and TRBJ2-3; a weak D match, TRBD1 (6 bases). Germline lookup yields CDR1 SQVTM and CDR2 ANQGSEA. V lost 6 bases, J lost 2 bases, and 12 bases lay in between. The CDR3 has 13 residues. CDR3 sequence (DNA): TGCAGCGTGGTAGGACAGAACACAGATACGCAGTATTTT. This sequence encodes CSVVGQNTDTQYF.

This clone was observed a single time. The chain uses TRBV6-4 and TRBJ2-1; TRBD2 aligns across 14 bases. The CDR3 is 14 residues long. V gave up 7 bases and J gave up 10 bases; unmatched junction bases: 6. The germline CDR1 and CDR2 sequences are MRHNA and SNTAGT. In DNA, the CDR3 is TGTGCCAGCAAGGGGACTAGCGGGAGTCTGGAGCAGTTCTTC. It codes for CASKGTSGSLEQFF.